These T cell receptor beta chains were read from a single sample in a study of CD8+CD57+ T cells in acquired aplastic anemia. TCRdb re-called the reads through MiXCR, storing one row per CDR3 protein. The sample gives 110,000 or so distinct CDR3 sequences, about 60% of which show up once; 25% to 30% is in the top ten. Sample: sorted CD4+, CD8+, or CD8+CD57+ T cells (not recorded which) from PBMCs. These receptors all stem from a human donor with aplastic anemia. The CDR3 runs from the conserved cysteine through the conserved F or W. The D gene is left open where the match is weak. Only part of the rows carry a size: once, few, many, or a class if the clone is expanded.

d_call	v_call	clone_size	j_call	cdr3_nt	cdr3_aa
.	TRBV7-9	.	TRBJ1-1	TGTGCCAGCAGCTTGGGGGGGACGGAATTGAACACTGAAGCTTTCTTT	CASSLGGTELNTEAFF
TRBD1	TRBV12-3/TRBV12-4	many	TRBJ2-5	TGTGCCAGCAGTTTTTCCACCGACAGGGTAGGGGTTCGAGAGACCCAGTACTTC	CASSFSTDRVGVRETQYF
.	TRBV25-1	few	TRBJ2-3	TGTGCCAGCAGCCATGGACTACTCACAGATACGCAGTATTTT	CASSHGLLTDTQYF
.	TRBV27	many	TRBJ2-7	TGTGCCAGCAGTTGGGGCGGTGGCGAGCAGTACTTC	CASSWGGGEQYF
.	TRBV16	many	TRBJ2-7	TGTGCCAGCAGCCAATCGACGAGCTCCTACGAGCAGTACTTC	CASSQSTSSYEQYF
.	TRBV29-1	.	TRBJ2-5	TGCAGCGCTGAGGGTCGGGGGAGGGAGACCCAGTACTTC	CSAEGRGRETQYF
.	TRBV15	.	TRBJ2-7	TGTGCCACCAGCACGCCCGGACAGACCTCCTACGAGCAGTACTTC	CATSTPGQTSYEQYF
TRBD1	TRBV12-3/TRBV12-4	few	TRBJ2-7	TGTGCCAGCAGTTTTGGGGACAGCTACGAGCAGTACTTC	CASSFGDSYEQYF
TRBD1	TRBV11-1	.	TRBJ2-2	TGTGCCAGCAGCTCCTGGACAGGGGGTACCGGGGAGCTGTTTTTT	CASSSWTGGTGELFF
TRBD2	TRBV15	.	TRBJ2-7	TGTGCCACCAGCAGCCCCGGACTAGCTGGCTACGAGCAGTACTTC	CATSSPGLAGYEQYF
TRBD2	TRBV7-8	many	TRBJ2-5	TGTGCCAGCAGCTTACCCCGCGGGCCCAGCGGGGGGAAAGAGACCCAGTACTTC	CASSLPRGPSGGKETQYF
.	TRBV12-3/TRBV12-4	.	TRBJ2-5	TGTGCCAGCAGGGCTGGGGTTAAGGAGACCCAGTACTTC	CASRAGVKETQYF
.	TRBV10-3	.	TRBJ2-7	TGTGCCATCAGTGACCAGCGAAGCGACGAGCAGTACTTC	CAISDQRSDEQYF
.	TRBV7-8	.	TRBJ2-3	TGTGCCAGCCCCAACAGGGAGCAGTATTTT	CASPNREQYF